A single sample gave rise to the 19 T cell receptor beta chains below, sequenced in a study of TIL therapy for anti-PD-1-resistant metastatic lung cancer. This was the immunoSEQ v3 assay. Data came from immunoSEQ multiplex PCR; TCRdb stores just in-frame clones and leaves some out. The sample comprises about 50,000 clones, about 80% of which are singletons, and 4.8% rests with the top ten. The time point: pre-treatment sample, taken before nivolumab and TIL therapy. The material was blood, obtained at baseline. All receptors come from a woman aged 30 to 85 with non-small cell lung cancer.

This chain connects TRBV20-1 to TRBJ2-7; no clear D. The CDR3 spans 8 residues. The germline gives CDR1 DFQATT, CDR2 SNEGSKA (reference sequence). V gave up 7 bases and J gave up 7 bases, with 5 bases separating them. CDR3 DNA: TGCAGTGTATCGGAGCAGTACTTC. Protein sequence: CSVSEQYF.

The V and J genes are TRBV7-8 and TRBJ2-2; 13 bases line up with TRBD2. The CDR3 length is 16 residues. Germline V gene data show CDR1 as SGHVS and CDR2 as FQNEAQ. The junction had 5 bases not matched to a gene; V was cut back by 4 bases and J by 6 bases. CDR3 sequence reads: CASSSGLAGTAGELFF. The CDR3 DNA reads TGTGCCAGCAGCTCGGGACTAGCGGGGACCGCCGGGGAGCTGTTTTTT.

The chain carries TRBV11-3 and TRBJ2-4; D might be TRBD1 or TRBD2, each matching 5 bases. CDR1 and CDR2 (germline): SGHNT, YENEEA. The CDR3 length is 17 residues. V was pared by 5 bases and J by 3 bases, with 20 bases between. The CDR3: CASSQNTGPLVKNIQYF. DNA of the CDR3: TGTGCCAGCAGCCAAAATACGGGGCCCTTAGTCAAAAACATTCAGTACTTC.

The rearrangement joins TRBV7-2 to TRBJ1-5; tentatively, D is TRBD1 (6 bases). Per germline, CDR1 SGHTA and CDR2 FQGNSA. CDR3 size: 16 residues. V was shortened by 2 bases and J by 11 bases, with 22 bases between the two germline ends. CDR3 sequence reads: CASSLNVQGTGEAQHF. The DNA of the CDR3 is TGTGCCAGCAGCTTAAATGTACAGGGCACGGGGGAGGCCCAGCATTTT.

V and J are TRBV15 and TRBJ2-1, with D maybe TRBD2 (6 bases). This CDR3 is 16 amino acids long. Trimming left V 1 base short and J 7 bases short, with 17 bases between. Per the germline V gene, CDR1 is LNHNV and CDR2 is YYDKDF (reference sequence). DNA for the CDR3: TGTGCCACCAGCAGAGCGGTCTTAAACGGGGGTAATGAGCAGTTCTTC. Protein sequence: CATSRAVLNGGNEQFF.

This clone has just a few counts. The gene calls are TRBV7-8 and TRBJ2-1; D uncertain. This CDR3 has 14 residues. Trimming shortened V by 1 base and J by 5 bases, and 9 bases separated the two germline ends. Germline CDR1 is SGHVS and CDR2 is FQNEAQ. The CDR3 region has the DNA TGTGCCAGCAGCTTAGTACCTCCACACAATGAGCAGTTCTTC. It specifies CASSLVPPHNEQFF. The whole variable domain, filled in from reference TRBV7-8 and TRBJ2-1, reads GAGVSQSPRYKVAKRGQDVALRCDPISGHVSLFWYQQALGQGPEFLTYFQNEAQLDKSGLPSDRFFAERPEGSVSTLKIQRTQQEDSAVYLCASSLVPPHNEQFFGPGTRLTVL.

The genes are TRBV5-4 and TRBJ1-1, with D possibly being TRBD1 (6 bases). Germline CDR1 reads SGHNT; CDR2 reads YYREEE (reference sequence). The CDR3 has 17 amino acids. The ends were cut back, 0 bases at V and 2 bases at J, with 17 bases in the middle. The CDR3 loop is CASSLGSGGSRNTEAFF. The CDR3 DNA follows: TGTGCCAGCAGCTTGGGGTCGGGGGGCTCTAGAAACACTGAAGCTTTCTTT.

The chain is built from TRBV5-1 and TRBJ2-5, with TRBD2 identical over 7 bases. Germline CDR1 and CDR2: SGHRS and YFSETQ. The CDR3 runs to 15 residues. The V and J ends lost 3 bases and 5 bases, in that order; junction bases with no gene match: 10. CDR3 in DNA: TGCGCCAGCAGCTCATCCCCGGGGGAGGGGGAGACCCAGTACTTC. Translated: CASSSSPGEGETQYF.

The chain combines TRBV12-2 with TRBJ1-1. TRBV12-2 is deemed a pseudogene. This CDR3 has 16 residues. The CDR3 DNA reads as TGTGCAAGTCGCCCTAGGGGGGGGTGTGTGAAGACTGAAGCTTTCTTT. Encoded protein: CASRPRGGCVKTEAFF.

This rearrangement joins TRBV19 to TRBJ2-2; D unresolved. Germline assignment: CDR1 LNHDA and CDR2 SQIVND (reference sequence). V was cut by 6 bases and J by 0 bases, with 11 bases left in between. The CDR3 is 15 residues long. The CDR3 region has the DNA TGTGCCAGTAGACCGGACGGTCCGAACACCGGGGAGCTGTTTTTT. Its translation: CASRPDGPNTGELFF.

This chain connects TRBV2 to TRBJ2-3; D not resolved. In germline, CDR1 is SNHLY, CDR2 FYNNEI. The CDR3 is 14 residues long. V dropped 8 bases and J dropped 4 bases, with 16 bases sitting between them. The CDR3 nucleotides are TGTGCCAGCGGGCAGCTCCTGATGGCAGATACGCAGTATTTT. Its protein is CASGQLLMADTQYF. The full variable domain, in which reference TRBV2 and TRBJ2-3 provide the parts outside the CDR3, is EPEVTQTPSHQVTQMGQEVILRCVPISNHLYFYWYRQILGQKVEFLVSFYNNEISEKSEIFDDQFSVERPDGSNFTLKIRSTKLEDSAMYFCASGQLLMADTQYFGPGTRLTVL.

This clone was found a few times. Here the CDR3 reads CASSLEPGRSYGYTF. CDR3 nucleotides: TGTGCCAGCAGCTTGGAGCCGGGAAGATCCTATGGCTACACCTTC. The chain recombines TRBV5-8 with TRBJ1-2; D remains unclear. This CDR3 is 15 amino acids long. The V and J ends lost 0 bases and 4 bases respectively, with 13 bases between them. CDR1 is SGHTS, CDR2 YDEGEE, per germline. Filled out from reference TRBV5-8 and TRBJ1-2, the complete variable domain reads EAGVTQSPTHLIKTRGQQATLRCSPISGHTSVYWYQQALGLGLQFLLWYDEGEERNRGNFPPRFSGRQFPNYSSELNVNALELEDSALYLCASSLEPGRSYGYTFGSGTRLTVV.

The chain employs TRBV14 and TRBJ2-1; D not certain. CDR1 is SGHDN and CDR2 is FVKESK in the germline V gene. This CDR3 contains 13 residues. V lost 1 base and J 8 bases, leaving 9 bases between the germline ends. The CDR3 sequence: CASSQASFYEQFF. In nucleotides, the CDR3 is TGTGCCAGCAGCCAAGCTTCTTTCTATGAGCAGTTCTTC.

CDR3 protein: CASSGTGASNTEAFF. The CDR3 region has the DNA TGTGCCAGCAGCGGGACAGGGGCTTCGAACACTGAAGCTTTCTTT. The chain carries TRBV5-6 and TRBJ1-1; 10 bases are shared with TRBD1. With 4 bases clipped from V and 1 base from J, the junction kept 4 bases outside the gene matches. The CDR3 consists of 15 residues. The germline V gene encodes CDR1 SGHDT and CDR2 YYEEEE.

This clone occurred a few times. The rearrangement joins TRBV9 to TRBJ2-2; D gene unclear. The CDR3 extends over 13 amino acids. The V and J ends lost 3 bases and 7 bases respectively, with 10 bases between them. The V gene's germline CDR1 is SGDLS and CDR2 YYNGEE. The CDR3 spells CASSGILRGELFF. Here the CDR3 DNA reads TGTGCCAGCAGCGGGATCCTTCGCGGGGAGCTGTTTTTT. Together with reference TRBV9 and TRBJ2-2, the CDR3 gives the full variable domain: DSGVTQTPKHLITATGQRVTLRCSPRSGDLSVYWYQQSLDQGLQFLIQYYNGEERAKGNILERFSAQQFPDLHSELNLSSLELGDSALYFCASSGILRGELFFGEGSRLTVL.

This chain joins TRBV5-4 and TRBJ1-1; 7 nucleotides match TRBD1. The germline V gene encodes CDR1 SGHNT and CDR2 YYREEE (reference sequence). Germline trimming cut 0 bases from V and 4 bases from J; bases unmatched to any gene: 6. The CDR3 runs to 15 residues. CDR3 loop: CASSLGGGRITEAFF. CDR3 nucleotides: TGTGCCAGCAGCTTGGGAGGGGGCAGGATCACTGAAGCTTTCTTT. Filled out from reference TRBV5-4 and TRBJ1-1, the complete variable domain reads ETGVTQSPTHLIKTRGQQVTLRCSSQSGHNTVSWYQQALGQGPQFIFQYYREEENGRGNFPPRFSGLQFPNYSSELNVNALELDDSALYLCASSLGGGRITEAFFGQGTRLTVV.

The rearrangement uses TRBV6-5 and TRBJ1-4, with no clear D. The CDR3 is made up of 14 amino acids. The germline gives CDR1 MNHEY, CDR2 SVGAGI. Trimming shortened V by 0 bases and J by 8 bases, and 10 bases separated the two germline ends. Here the CDR3 reads CASSYSLIPEKLFF. As DNA, the CDR3 is TGTGCCAGCAGTTACTCTTTGATACCGGAAAAACTGTTTTTT.

V usage is TRBV5-8 and J usage is TRBJ1-5; 8 positions match TRBD1. Germline CDR1 reads SGHTS; CDR2 reads YDEGEE. The CDR3 runs to 15 residues. V lost 4 bases to trimming and J lost 7 bases; unmatched junction nucleotides: 10. The CDR3 loop reads CASSAVTGVGQPQHF. CDR3 coding DNA: TGTGCCAGCAGCGCCGTGACAGGGGTGGGGCAGCCCCAGCATTTT.

The genes are TRBV28 and TRBJ2-3, with 11 bases identical to TRBD2. The CDR3 runs to 16 residues. The V gene end was trimmed by 3 bases and the J gene end by 2 bases; junction bases not matched to a gene: 4. In germline, CDR1 is MDHEN, CDR2 SYDVKM. CDR3 in amino acids: CASSLGTSGFTDTQYF. The CDR3 DNA reads TGTGCCAGCAGTTTGGGGACTAGCGGATTCACAGATACGCAGTATTTT.